The sequence of this T cell receptor beta chain was determined in a study of cytotoxic CD8 clonotypes in ibrutinib-treated CLL (dated by TCRdb to about 2021). About the full investigation: The cohort included more than 14 treatment-naive and roughly ten relapsed/refractory patients; some 18 were IGHV unmutated. On average, each sample yielded hundreds of thousands of productive templates and about 95,000 productive rearrangements. Every sample from remission and from progressive disease was obtained while the patients were still on ibrutinib. Partial responses were observed in roughly 25 patients and complete responses in 2; after a median follow-up of around 68 months, remission was maintained in approximately 14 patients and progression was observed in approximately 12. Cryopreserved peripheral blood mononuclear cells were obtained before treatment, at response, and at either sustained remission or disease progression. The response samples were drawn at a median of roughly twelve months into treatment, with a range of about 6 to 40 months. Longitudinal samples were available for about 30% of the roughly 86 trial participants.

The study at large found these results: Clonality increased at ibrutinib response, stayed stable in sustained remission, and fell back toward baseline at progression. At baseline, clonality was higher than in age-matched healthy donors and showed a strong correlation with circulating CD8+ T-cell counts. Sampling times were not matched between sustained-remission and progressing patients, and lymph node repertoires were not studied. Public clonotypes were rare and either shrank or stayed stable during treatment, and the rise in clonality at ibrutinib response reflected expansion of private clonotypes.

The sample's time point label is to be understood as: progressive disease on ibrutinib. For TCR beta library preparation, approximately 2 micrograms of genomic DNA were extracted from the cryopreserved PBMCs. Longitudinal blood samples from CLL patients on ibrutinib monotherapy underwent high-throughput TCR beta sequencing. The patients took part in an open-label, single-center phase 2 trial of ibrutinib monotherapy. Comment on this clone: It has no known antigen specificity. Per-nucleotide qualities are absent, and no much larger clonotype sits a single base away.

A MiSeq instrument was used for deep resolution sequencing, which targeted depths ranging from 1 in 1 million up to 1 in 200,000 T cells, with coverage averaging 10x for each clonotype. TCR beta libraries were generated with the immunoSEQ hsTCRB Kit. The paper's processing steps were these. ImmunoSEQ Data Assistant and ImmunoSEQ Analyzer were used for data analysis, and V, D and J genes were assigned according to IMGT definitions. Clonality was computed as one minus normalized Shannon entropy of productive rearrangement frequencies, ranging from 0 to 1. Only overrepresented clonotypes making up at least 0.05% of the repertoire of each patient were included in the public clonotype analysis. More than ten age-matched healthy donor repertoires from immuneACCESS were used as controls for clonality. The clones in this table, taken by TCRdb from immuneACCESS, are in-frame only. Not every clone is retained; where verified, under half of the shortfall comes from an unresolved V gene, and the cause of the rest is unknown. That table supplies the V and J calls and clone size; D and trimming were determined from the DNA. The sample has 150,000 to 200,000 clones on record, over 75% of them singletons. The ten largest make up 3% of the sample.

This sequence was found in a human donor with chronic lymphocytic leukemia. Sequenced here: PBMCs, sampled at disease progression, from a patient treated with ibrutinib.

CDR3 region: CASSISQLAGRNEQYF. The DNA sequence reads TGTGCCAGTAGTATAAGCCAACTCGCGGGAAGGAACGAGCAGTACTTC. The chain joins TRBV19 to TRBJ2-7, with TRBD2 perhaps the D gene, on 6 matching bases. Reading from cysteine to phenylalanine, the CDR3 counts 16 amino acids. Just CDR3 DNA is preserved here, 48 bases in frame from base 1. V drops 2 bases and J drops 5 bases, leaving 19 bases in between. The CDR1 and CDR2 encoded by the germline V gene (reference sequence) are LNHDA and SQIVND.